The clone carrying this TCR beta chain was seen a few times. Its cognate antigen is unknown. The same CDR3 is also encoded by other DNA sequences in this sample. The sample originates from a study of shared clonotypes between healthy human individuals. The table came from immunoSEQ multiplex PCR; TCRdb's copy has only in-frame clones and leaves some out. The sample includes some 1.4 million clones, approximately 97% of them seen just once. Study observations and caveats: Only blood was sampled; tissue repertoires likely differ.

The sample comprised naive CD4+ T cells sorted from blood. Stated subset: CD45RA+ positively selected. The source of this sequence is a man aged 30-40 years in good health.

CDR3 protein: CSVGGDTQYF. In DNA, the CDR3 is TGCAGCGTTGGGGGGGATACGCAGTATTTT. The rearrangement links TRBV29-1 to TRBJ2-3, with D perhaps matching TRBD1 or TRBD2 (5 bases each). Germline V gene lookup returns CDR1 SQVTM and CDR2 ANQGSEA. The CDR3 loop spans 10 amino acids. V was cut by 4 bases and J by 6 bases, with 5 bases left in between.